This entry concerns a single TCR beta chain. Its antigen is still unknown. No per-base quality is available; no much larger clone lies one base away. From cysteine to phenylalanine, the CDR3 is 15 amino acids long. Only the CDR3 part of the read is kept: 45 bases, read in frame from the first base. V ends up 4 bases short and J 4 bases short, with an unmatched junction base count of 3. The germline V gene provides CDR1 SGHRS and CDR2 YFSETQ. This sample is drawn from a study of shared T cell receptors in the human thymus (dated by TCRdb to the early 2020s). With regard to the full study: The study examined how self-reactive, shared T-cell receptor alpha chains are generated in the human thymus.

The method was the immunoSEQ multiplex PCR assay. The source is immuneACCESS, and TCRdb retained only in-frame sequences with V and J called. Part of the clones is not carried over; for the studies checked, unresolved V genes explain less than half of this, and the remainder is unexplained. The sample yields 65,000 to 70,000 clones; roughly 96% were counted once. The ten largest clones take up approximately 0.03% of the sample. This TCR came from a human donor. The chain links TRBV5-1 with TRBJ2-5, with TRBD2 matching 14 junction bases. Specimen: thymocytes. The base sequence is TGCGCCAGCAGCCCCGGACTAGCGGGGGGAGAGACCCAGTACTTC. This yields the protein CASSPGLAGGETQYF.